Shown below are 26 T cell receptor beta chains from a single sample sequenced in a study of shared clonotypes between healthy human individuals. Repertoires were generated with immunoSEQ multiplex PCR, while TCRdb's copy carries only in-frame clones and drops some. Of some 2.4 million clones detected, roughly 93% appear once; the ten largest clones hold 0.35% to 0.45%. Sequenced sample: naive CD4+ T cells from PBMCs. Subset specified: CD45RA+ positively selected. The receptors shown here come from a man younger than 35 in good health. Some clones in this sample may be carry-over from other donors' samples.

The rearrangement joins TRBV6-1 to TRBJ1-3; D remains unclear. The CDR3 sequence is 15 residues long. Germline-derived CDR1 and CDR2 are MNHNS and SASEGT. The ends were cut back, 4 bases at V and 0 bases at J, with 10 bases in the middle. CDR3: CASSVIRNSGNTIYF. DNA for the CDR3: TGTGCCAGCAGTGTCATCCGAAACTCTGGAAACACCATATATTTT.

The CDR3 nucleotides read TGTGCCAGCTCACCCCGGACAGCTAGCAATCAGCCCCAGCATTTT. It yields the protein CASSPRTASNQPQHF. V gene TRBV18 combines with J gene TRBJ1-5; D perhaps matches TRBD1 (6 bases). The germline V and J ends were trimmed by 3 bases and 0 bases, with 9 bases remaining between them. The germline V gene encodes CDR1 KGHSH and CDR2 LQKENI. The CDR3 extends over 15 amino acids.

V gene TRBV5-1 combines with J gene TRBJ2-3, with D unclear. V dropped 0 bases and J dropped 2 bases, with 7 bases sitting between them. Germline values: CDR1 SGHRS, CDR2 YFSETQ. The CDR3 runs 14 residues. The CDR3 sequence is CASSLVQPTDTQYF. CDR3 nucleotide sequence: TGCGCCAGCAGCTTGGTTCAGCCCACAGATACGCAGTATTTT.

The genes are TRBV10-3 and TRBJ1-3; TRBD1 matches at 11 bases. The CDR3 is 15 amino acids. V shed 10 bases, J shed 2 bases, and the junction held 7 bases outside the gene matches. Germline loops: CDR1 ENHRY, CDR2 SYGVKD. CDR3 region: CATGQGAETGNTIYF. Here the CDR3 DNA reads TGTGCCACCGGACAGGGGGCCGAAACTGGAAACACCATATATTTT.

The V gene is TRBV5-4, the J gene TRBJ2-1, with D possibly matching TRBD2 (6 bases). Between the trimmed V and J ends, which lost 5 bases and 4 bases, there was a span of 16 bases. The CDR3 length is 15 residues. Per the germline V gene, CDR1 is SGHNT and CDR2 is YYREEE (reference sequence). CDR3 amino acids: CASRSDVAAYNEQFF. As DNA, the CDR3 is TGTGCCAGCAGGTCGGACGTAGCGGCATACAATGAGCAGTTCTTC.

The chain is built from TRBV28 and TRBJ2-7; D remains ambiguous. Between the trimmed V and J ends, which lost 4 bases and 7 bases, there was a span of 8 bases. Germline V lookup: CDR1 MDHEN, CDR2 SYDVKM. CDR3 size: 11 residues. CDR3 bases: TGTGCCAGCAGTTCCAAGGGTGAGCAGTACTTC. This translates into CASSSKGEQYF.

For this clone: This specimen includes other DNA sequences encoding the same CDR3. This chain connects TRBV9 to TRBJ2-3, with no clear D. Trimming left V 0 bases short and J 2 bases short, with 7 bases between. This CDR3 contains 14 residues. The V gene's germline CDR1 is SGDLS and CDR2 YYNGEE. The CDR3 sequence is CASSVDFSTDTQYF. As DNA, the CDR3 is TGTGCCAGCAGCGTAGACTTCTCCACAGATACGCAGTATTTT.

About this clone: Other DNA sequences in the same sample also yield this CDR3. The chain links TRBV9 to TRBJ2-3, with 8 bases that match TRBD2. The V gene's germline CDR1 is SGDLS and CDR2 YYNGEE. This CDR3 has 16 residues. Unmatched junction bases numbered 4, after V lost 0 bases and J lost 1 base. CDR3: CASSVVAGGRTDTQYF. For the CDR3, the DNA is TGTGCCAGCAGCGTAGTTGCGGGAGGTCGCACAGATACGCAGTATTTT.

This chain connects TRBV7-8 to TRBJ2-7; perhaps TRBD1 as D (5 bases). This CDR3 has 14 residues. CDR1 is SGHVS and CDR2 is FQNEAQ in the germline V gene. V was shortened by 0 bases and J by 4 bases, with 10 bases between the two germline ends. CDR3 protein: CASSLAVYRYEQYF. The CDR3 DNA reads as TGTGCCAGCAGCTTAGCTGTCTACAGGTACGAGCAGTACTTC.

This sequence joins TRBV28 and TRBJ2-7; TRBD2 agrees at 7 bases. The CDR3 length is 14 residues. Looked up from germline, CDR1 is MDHEN and CDR2 is SYDVKM. The J segment lost 4 bases and the V segment lost 2 bases, leaving 5 bases of the junction unmatched. This CDR3 is CASSLRLAIYEQYF. The CDR3 region has the DNA TGTGCCAGCAGTTTAAGACTAGCTATATACGAGCAGTACTTC.

The chain is built from TRBV7-3 and TRBJ2-1, with 11 bases identical to TRBD2. The CDR3 consists of 17 residues. Germline loops: CDR1 SGHTA, CDR2 FQGTGA. The trim removed 5 bases at V and 0 bases at J, leaving 6 bases unmatched. The chain's CDR3 is CASSPIGTSGSYNEQFF. Here the CDR3 DNA reads TGTGCCAGCAGCCCCATCGGGACTAGCGGCTCCTACAATGAGCAGTTCTTC. Complete variable domain (other parts from reference TRBV7-3 and TRBJ2-1): GAGVSQTPSNKVTEKGKYVELRCDPISGHTALYWYRQSLGQGPEFLIYFQGTGAADDSGLPNDRFFAVRPEGSVSTLKIQRTERGDSAVYLCASSPIGTSGSYNEQFFGPGTRLTVL.

This clone was seen only once. The rearrangement joins TRBV2 to TRBJ2-7; possible D gene TRBD1, 5 bases. The length of the CDR3 is 15 residues. Trimming took off 6 bases at V and 1 base at J, with 16 bases between the two ends. Germline lookup yields CDR1 SNHLY and CDR2 FYNNEI. CDR3 nucleotide sequence: TGTGCCAGCAGAGCCAGGGTCCGTACATCCTACGAGCAGTACTTC. This codes for CASRARVRTSYEQYF.

J is TRBJ2-7 and V is TRBV27; possible D gene TRBD1, 5 bases. This CDR3 has 15 residues. The germline V and J ends were trimmed by 3 bases and 0 bases, with 12 bases remaining between them. The V gene's germline CDR1 is MNHEY and CDR2 SMNVEV (reference sequence). CDR3 in amino acids: CASSLLGHPSYEQYF. CDR3 sequence (DNA): TGTGCCAGCAGTTTGCTGGGGCACCCCTCCTACGAGCAGTACTTC.

The chain carries TRBV2 and TRBJ2-5; 10 nucleotides align to TRBD1. The CDR3 is 14 amino acids. Germline V gives CDR1 SNHLY, CDR2 FYNNEI. The J segment lost 6 bases and the V segment lost 6 bases, leaving 7 bases of the junction unmatched. Here the CDR3 DNA reads TGTGCCAGCAGGATGGACAGGGGGAGTCAGACCCAGTACTTC. It codes for CASRMDRGSQTQYF.

In regard to this clone: Other nucleotide sequences in the sample specify the same CDR3. This chain connects TRBV7-3 to TRBJ2-3; D ambiguous. Germline V gives CDR1 SGHTA, CDR2 FQGTGA. This CDR3 is 13 amino acids long. Trimming took 4 bases from V and 1 from J, leaving 6 bases between them. The CDR3 region has the DNA TGTGCCAGCAGCTCGCAGGGCACAGATACGCAGTATTTT. Protein sequence: CASSSQGTDTQYF.

The gene calls are TRBV5-1 and TRBJ2-5; 12 nucleotides align to TRBD2. Germline loops: CDR1 SGHRS, CDR2 YFSETQ. The length of the CDR3 is 15 residues. V lost 4 bases to trimming and J lost 2 bases; unmatched junction nucleotides: 3. In DNA form, the CDR3 reads TGCGCCAGCAGCGAAGGGACTAGCGGGCAAGAGACCCAGTACTTC. Translating gives CASSEGTSGQETQYF. The full variable domain, its missing parts supplied by reference TRBV5-1 and TRBJ2-5, is KAGVTQTPRYLIKTRGQQVTLSCSPISGHRSVSWYQQTPGQGLQFLFEYFSETQRNKGNFPGRFSGRQFSNSRSEMNVSTLELGDSALYLCASSEGTSGQETQYFGPGTRLLVL.

This clone has a single count. The chain carries TRBV5-1 and TRBJ2-1; D is perhaps TRBD2 (5 bases). V dropped 3 bases and J dropped 3 bases, with 7 bases sitting between them. Germline loops: CDR1 SGHRS, CDR2 YFSETQ. This CDR3 has 13 residues. In DNA form, the CDR3 reads TGCGCCAGCAGCTCTCGGGGCTACAATGAGCAGTTCTTC. The encoded protein is CASSSRGYNEQFF. Drawing the rest from reference TRBV5-1 and TRBJ2-1, the complete variable domain is KAGVTQTPRYLIKTRGQQVTLSCSPISGHRSVSWYQQTPGQGLQFLFEYFSETQRNKGNFPGRFSGRQFSNSRSEMNVSTLELGDSALYLCASSSRGYNEQFFGPGTRLTVL.

The rearrangement uses TRBV5-6 and TRBJ2-1; D unclear. Germline loops: CDR1 SGHDT, CDR2 YYEEEE. This CDR3 contains 14 residues. V was trimmed by 5 bases and J by 0 bases, leaving 9 bases between them. This chain's CDR3 is CASRGISSYNEQFF. The CDR3 DNA reads TGTGCCAGCAGGGGTATAAGCTCCTACAATGAGCAGTTCTTC.

The chain recombines TRBV7-2 with TRBJ2-7, with 8 bases aligning to TRBD2. Germline lookup yields CDR1 SGHTA and CDR2 FQGNSA. The CDR3 sequence is 18 residues long. The J segment lost 0 bases and the V segment lost 5 bases, leaving 15 bases of the junction unmatched. CDR3 loop: CASSQRASGFGGSYEQYF. In nucleotides, the CDR3 is TGTGCCAGCAGCCAAAGGGCTAGCGGGTTTGGAGGCTCCTACGAGCAGTACTTC. The whole variable domain, filled in from reference TRBV7-2 and TRBJ2-7, reads GAGVSQSPSNKVTEKGKDVELRCDPISGHTALYWYRQSLGQGLEFLIYFQGNSAPDKSGLPSDRFSAERTGGSVSTLTIQRTQQEDSAVYLCASSQRASGFGGSYEQYFGPGTRLTVT.

The rearrangement uses TRBV7-9 and TRBJ2-2, with D perhaps matching TRBD1 or TRBD2 (6 bases each). Per germline, CDR1 SEHNR and CDR2 FQNEAQ (reference sequence). The ends were cut back, 5 bases at V and 7 bases at J, with 23 bases in the middle. The CDR3 sequence is 17 residues long. The DNA of the CDR3 is TGTGCCAGCAGCCCGAAGGCCGGGGGCGAGGACATCGGGGAGCTGTTTTTT. It encodes CASSPKAGGEDIGELFF.

The genes are TRBV10-3 and TRBJ2-1; tentatively, D is TRBD2 (6 bases). Germline loops: CDR1 ENHRY, CDR2 SYGVKD. V was clipped by 7 bases and J by 1 base, with 11 bases between them. This CDR3 has 14 amino acids. CDR3 coding DNA: TGTGCCATCACCCCAGCGGGTTCCTACAATGAGCAGTTCTTC. This translates into CAITPAGSYNEQFF.

Points on this clone: Other DNA sequences within the sample encode an identical CDR3. This rearrangement joins TRBV5-1 to TRBJ2-7, with 9 nucleotides matching TRBD1. The V gene end was trimmed by 4 bases and the J gene end by 5 bases; junction bases not matched to a gene: 7. CDR1 and CDR2 from the germline V gene are SGHRS and YFSETQ. The CDR3 length is 14 residues. In DNA, the CDR3 is TGCGCCAGCAGCCCAGGACAGGGGTTCGACGAGCAGTACTTC. Protein product: CASSPGQGFDEQYF.

The rearrangement links TRBV27 to TRBJ2-1; 12 bases line up with TRBD2. CDR3 length: 20 residues. V was pared by 6 bases and J by 7 bases, with 22 bases of the junction left unmatched. The germline V gene encodes CDR1 MNHEY and CDR2 SMNVEV (reference sequence). CDR3 sequence: CASRLGLTSGSMGSANEQFF. The CDR3 DNA reads as TGTGCCAGCAGACTGGGATTGACTAGCGGGAGTATGGGGAGTGCTAATGAGCAGTTCTTC.

Turning to this clone: This same CDR3 is encoded by further DNA sequences in the sample. The rearrangement uses TRBV7-2 and TRBJ2-7; 10 bases line up with TRBD2. CDR3 length: 13 residues. CDR1 SGHTA and CDR2 FQGNSA come from the germline V gene. With V trimmed by 5 bases and J by 4 bases, 2 bases remained unmatched. Written as DNA, the CDR3 is TGTGCCAGCAGCCGGACTAGCGGTTACGAGCAGTACTTC. This encodes CASSRTSGYEQYF.

J is TRBJ2-7 and V is TRBV7-3, with D maybe TRBD1 (6 bases). The CDR3 consists of 14 residues. Germline CDR1 and CDR2: SGHTA and FQGTGA. V dropped 5 bases and J dropped 3 bases, with 14 bases sitting between them. CDR3 coding DNA: TGTGCCAGCAGCCGACGCGGACAGAGCTACGAGCAGTACTTC. Translated: CASSRRGQSYEQYF.

This chain's CDR3 is CASSYLQGYSEQYF. The CDR3 DNA reads as TGTGCCAGCAGTTACCTCCAGGGATACTCCGAGCAGTACTTC. The rearrangement joins TRBV6-5 to TRBJ2-7; maybe TRBD1 (5 bases). Trimming took off 2 bases at V and 6 bases at J, with 14 bases between the two ends. This CDR3 is 14 amino acids long. Germline values: CDR1 MNHEY, CDR2 SVGAGI.